The present T cell receptor (beta chain) was sequenced within a study of cytomegalovirus exposure and HLA in healthy donors. Regarding donors, all were healthy bone marrow donors. Each donor was nominally healthy when sampled (though unrecorded immune exposures were likely). General study points: In a later analysis, HLA-associated beta chains showed higher expansion and lower generation probabilities than comparable chains. In a later analysis, at a false discovery rate of 0.05, 15,000 to 20,000 TCR beta sequences were associated with HLA alleles.

Trimming removed 4 bases from V and 2 bases from J; junction bases left unmatched: 7. The CDR3 runs to 15 residues. CDR1 MNHEY and CDR2 SVGAGI come from the germline V gene. As for this clone: Antigen specificity is unknown.

A multiplex PCR was run with 60 Vbeta primers and 13 Jbeta primers. Data came from immunoSEQ multiplex PCR; TCRdb stores just in-frame clones and leaves some out. In the table there are 110,000 to 150,000 clones, over 60% of which are singletons. This TCR derives from a man aged 35 to 55 in good health and CMV-seropositive. The chain has TRBV6-5 and TRBJ2-7; TRBD1 matches 8 bases. The sequencing sample was made of PBMCs. DNA for the CDR3: TGTGCCAGCAGTTGGGGGGCAGGGGGCCCCTACGAGCAGTACTTC. Its protein is CASSWGAGGPYEQYF.